Sequencing of this TCR beta chain was carried out in a study of cytomegalovirus exposure and HLA in healthy donors. Turning to this clone: The antigen is not known.

CDR3 length: 12 amino acids. Trimming removed 6 bases from V and 8 bases from J, with 11 bases in between. Germline V gene sequence: CDR1 SEHNR, CDR2 FQNEAQ (reference sequence). PCR primers comprised 60 Vbeta and 13 Jbeta primers. TCRdb keeps only in-frame clones here, not all; method: immunoSEQ multiplex PCR. This repertoire shows around 150,000 clones, 70% to 80% found once; its top ten account for roughly 10%. Study-wide points: A missense variant in DCLRE1C was later tied to TCR beta V- and J-gene trimming.

The TCR was taken from a man aged 18 to 29 in good health and CMV-seropositive. The rearrangement links TRBV7-9 to TRBJ2-1, with D possibly being TRBD1 (5 bases). Sequenced sample: PBMCs. The CDR3 bases are TGTGCCAGCAGGGCAGGGCAGGATGAGCAGTTCTTC. Translated, it gives CASRAGQDEQFF. Supplemented by reference TRBV7-9 and TRBJ2-1, the full variable domain reads DTGVSQNPRHKITKRGQNVTFRCDPISEHNRLYWYRQTLGQGPEFLTYFQNEAQLEKSRLLSDRFSAERPKGSFSTLEIQRTEQGDSAMYLCASRAGQDEQFFGPGTRLTVL.